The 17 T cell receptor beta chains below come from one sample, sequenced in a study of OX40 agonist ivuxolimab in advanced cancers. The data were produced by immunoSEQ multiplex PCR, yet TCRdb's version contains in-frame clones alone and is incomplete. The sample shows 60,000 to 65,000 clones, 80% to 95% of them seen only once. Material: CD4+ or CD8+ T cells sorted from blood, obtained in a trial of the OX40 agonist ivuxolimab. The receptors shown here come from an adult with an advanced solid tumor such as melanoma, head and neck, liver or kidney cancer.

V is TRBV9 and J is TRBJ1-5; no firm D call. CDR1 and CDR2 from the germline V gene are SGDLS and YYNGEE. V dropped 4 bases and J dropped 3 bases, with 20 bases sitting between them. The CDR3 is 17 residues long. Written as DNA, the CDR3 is TGTGCCAGCAGCTACATCAACAGAGCCAGCGACAATCAGCCCCAGCATTTT. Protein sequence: CASSYINRASDNQPQHF.

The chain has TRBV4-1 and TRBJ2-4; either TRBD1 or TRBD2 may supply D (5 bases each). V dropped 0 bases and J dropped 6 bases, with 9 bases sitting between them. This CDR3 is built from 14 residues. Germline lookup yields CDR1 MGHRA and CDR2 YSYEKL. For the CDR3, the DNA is TGCGCCAGCAGCCAAGAAGGGGAGATAAACATTCAGTACTTC. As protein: CASSQEGEINIQYF.

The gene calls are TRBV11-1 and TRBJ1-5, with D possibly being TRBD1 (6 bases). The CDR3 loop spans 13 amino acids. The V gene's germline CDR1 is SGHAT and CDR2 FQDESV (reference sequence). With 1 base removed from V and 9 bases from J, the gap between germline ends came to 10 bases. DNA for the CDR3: TGTGCCAGCAGCTTAGACAGGGTTGGGCCCCAGCATTTT. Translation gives CASSLDRVGPQHF.

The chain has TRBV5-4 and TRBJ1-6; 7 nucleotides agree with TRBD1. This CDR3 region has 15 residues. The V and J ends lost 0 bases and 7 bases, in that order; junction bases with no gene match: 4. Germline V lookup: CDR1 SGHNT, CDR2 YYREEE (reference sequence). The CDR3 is CASSLGNRGNSPLHF. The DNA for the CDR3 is TGTGCCAGCAGCTTGGGTAACAGGGGAAATTCACCCCTCCACTTT.

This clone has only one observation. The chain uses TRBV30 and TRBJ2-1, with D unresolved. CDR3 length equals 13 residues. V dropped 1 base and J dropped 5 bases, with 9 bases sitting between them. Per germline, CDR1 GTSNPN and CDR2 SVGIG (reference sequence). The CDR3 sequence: CAWSDRVDNEQFF. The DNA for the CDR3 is TGTGCCTGGAGTGACCGCGTGGACAATGAGCAGTTCTTC.

DNA for the CDR3: TGTGCCTGGACCCTGGACAGTAACTATGGCTACACCTTC. It encodes CAWTLDSNYGYTF. This sequence joins TRBV30 and TRBJ1-2, with TRBD1 as a possible D gene (6 bases). This CDR3 region has 13 residues. Germline-derived CDR1 and CDR2 are GTSNPN and SVGIG (reference sequence). Trimming removed 4 bases from V and 1 base from J, with 10 bases in between.

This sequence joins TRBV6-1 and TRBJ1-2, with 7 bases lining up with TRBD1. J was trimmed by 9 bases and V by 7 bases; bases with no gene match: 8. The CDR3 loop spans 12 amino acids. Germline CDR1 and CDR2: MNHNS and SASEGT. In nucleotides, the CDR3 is TGTGCCAGCACTCACAGGGGATTGAGCTACACCTTC. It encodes CASTHRGLSYTF.

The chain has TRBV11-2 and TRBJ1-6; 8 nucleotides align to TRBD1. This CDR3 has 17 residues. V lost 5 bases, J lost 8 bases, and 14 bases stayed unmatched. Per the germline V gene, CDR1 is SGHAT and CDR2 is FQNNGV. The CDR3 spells CASSLRPPDRVYSPLHF. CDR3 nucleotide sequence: TGTGCCAGCAGCCTTAGACCCCCGGACAGGGTTTATTCACCCCTCCACTTT.

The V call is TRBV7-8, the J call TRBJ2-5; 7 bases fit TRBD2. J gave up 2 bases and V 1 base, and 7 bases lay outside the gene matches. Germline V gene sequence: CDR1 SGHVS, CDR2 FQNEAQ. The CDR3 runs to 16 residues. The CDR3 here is CASSLGSTSVQETQYF. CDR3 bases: TGTGCCAGCAGCTTAGGGTCCACTAGCGTTCAAGAGACCCAGTACTTC.

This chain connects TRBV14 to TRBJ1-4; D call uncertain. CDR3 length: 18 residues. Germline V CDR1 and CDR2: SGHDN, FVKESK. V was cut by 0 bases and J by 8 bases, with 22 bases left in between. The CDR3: CASSQERSRSRFREKLFF. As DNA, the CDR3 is TGTGCCAGCAGCCAAGAAAGATCCCGGTCGAGGTTTCGGGAAAAACTGTTTTTT.

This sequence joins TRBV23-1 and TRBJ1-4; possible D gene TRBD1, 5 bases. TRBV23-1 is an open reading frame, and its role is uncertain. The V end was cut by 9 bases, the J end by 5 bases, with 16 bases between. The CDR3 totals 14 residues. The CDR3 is CARIRGGRNEKLFF. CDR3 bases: TGCGCCAGAATTCGGGGGGGAAGGAATGAAAAACTGTTTTTT.

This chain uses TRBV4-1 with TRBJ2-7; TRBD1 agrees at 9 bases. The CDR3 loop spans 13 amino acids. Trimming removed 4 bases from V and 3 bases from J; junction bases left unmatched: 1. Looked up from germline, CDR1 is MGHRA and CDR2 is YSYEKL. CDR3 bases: TGCGCCAGCAGCCGACAGGGGGACTACGAGCAGTACTTC. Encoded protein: CASSRQGDYEQYF.

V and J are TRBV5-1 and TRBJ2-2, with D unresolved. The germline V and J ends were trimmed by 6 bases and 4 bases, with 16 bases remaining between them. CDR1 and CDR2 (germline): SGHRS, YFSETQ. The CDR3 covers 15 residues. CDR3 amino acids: CASNNLAASTGELFF. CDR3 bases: TGCGCCAGCAATAATTTGGCGGCTTCCACCGGGGAGCTGTTTTTT.

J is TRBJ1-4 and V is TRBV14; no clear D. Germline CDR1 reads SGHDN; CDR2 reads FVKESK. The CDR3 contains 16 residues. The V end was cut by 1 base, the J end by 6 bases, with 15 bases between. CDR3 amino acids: CASSQGLRGNDEKLFF. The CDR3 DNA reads TGTGCCAGCAGCCAAGGCCTGCGGGGTAACGATGAAAAACTGTTTTTT. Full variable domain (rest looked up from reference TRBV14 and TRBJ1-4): EAGVTQFPSHSVIEKGQTVTLRCDPISGHDNLYWYRRVMGKEIKFLLHFVKESKQDESGMPNNRFLAERTGGTYSTLKVQPAELEDSGVYFCASSQGLRGNDEKLFFGSGTQLSVL.

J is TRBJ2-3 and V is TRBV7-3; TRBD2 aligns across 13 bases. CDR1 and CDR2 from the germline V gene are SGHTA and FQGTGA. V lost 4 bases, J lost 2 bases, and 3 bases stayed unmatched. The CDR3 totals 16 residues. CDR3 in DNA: TGTGCCAGCAGCTCGGGGACTAGCGGGAACACAGATACGCAGTATTTT. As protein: CASSSGTSGNTDTQYF. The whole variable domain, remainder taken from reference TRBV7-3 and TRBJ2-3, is GAGVSQTPSNKVTEKGKYVELRCDPISGHTALYWYRQSLGQGPEFLIYFQGTGAADDSGLPNDRFFAVRPEGSVSTLKIQRTERGDSAVYLCASSSGTSGNTDTQYFGPGTRLTVL.

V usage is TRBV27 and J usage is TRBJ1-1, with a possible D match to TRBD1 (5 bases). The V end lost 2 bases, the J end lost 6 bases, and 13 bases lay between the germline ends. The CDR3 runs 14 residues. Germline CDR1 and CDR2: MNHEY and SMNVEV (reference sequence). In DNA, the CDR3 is TGTGCCAGCAGTTTACACTTGGGGGGGTCTGAAGCTTTCTTT. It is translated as CASSLHLGGSEAFF.

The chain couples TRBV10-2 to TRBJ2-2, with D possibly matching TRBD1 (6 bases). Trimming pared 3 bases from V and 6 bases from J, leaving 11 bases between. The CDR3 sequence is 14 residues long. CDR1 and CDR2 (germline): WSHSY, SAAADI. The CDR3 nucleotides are TGCGCCAGCAGTGATGGGGGCTGGGCCGGGGAGCTGTTTTTT. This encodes CASSDGGWAGELFF.